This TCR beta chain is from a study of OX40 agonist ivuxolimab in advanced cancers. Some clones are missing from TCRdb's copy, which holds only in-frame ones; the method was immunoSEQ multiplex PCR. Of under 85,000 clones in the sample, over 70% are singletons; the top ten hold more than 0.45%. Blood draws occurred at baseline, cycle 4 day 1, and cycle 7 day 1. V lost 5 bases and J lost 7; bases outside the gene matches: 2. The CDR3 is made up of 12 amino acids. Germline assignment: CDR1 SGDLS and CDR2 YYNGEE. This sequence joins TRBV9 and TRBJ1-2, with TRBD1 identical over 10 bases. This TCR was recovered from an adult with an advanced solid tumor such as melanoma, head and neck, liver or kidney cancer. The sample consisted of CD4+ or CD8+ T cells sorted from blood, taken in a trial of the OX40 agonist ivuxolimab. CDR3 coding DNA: TGTGCCAGCAGGACAGGGGGCAGTGGCTACACCTTC. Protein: CASRTGGSGYTF.